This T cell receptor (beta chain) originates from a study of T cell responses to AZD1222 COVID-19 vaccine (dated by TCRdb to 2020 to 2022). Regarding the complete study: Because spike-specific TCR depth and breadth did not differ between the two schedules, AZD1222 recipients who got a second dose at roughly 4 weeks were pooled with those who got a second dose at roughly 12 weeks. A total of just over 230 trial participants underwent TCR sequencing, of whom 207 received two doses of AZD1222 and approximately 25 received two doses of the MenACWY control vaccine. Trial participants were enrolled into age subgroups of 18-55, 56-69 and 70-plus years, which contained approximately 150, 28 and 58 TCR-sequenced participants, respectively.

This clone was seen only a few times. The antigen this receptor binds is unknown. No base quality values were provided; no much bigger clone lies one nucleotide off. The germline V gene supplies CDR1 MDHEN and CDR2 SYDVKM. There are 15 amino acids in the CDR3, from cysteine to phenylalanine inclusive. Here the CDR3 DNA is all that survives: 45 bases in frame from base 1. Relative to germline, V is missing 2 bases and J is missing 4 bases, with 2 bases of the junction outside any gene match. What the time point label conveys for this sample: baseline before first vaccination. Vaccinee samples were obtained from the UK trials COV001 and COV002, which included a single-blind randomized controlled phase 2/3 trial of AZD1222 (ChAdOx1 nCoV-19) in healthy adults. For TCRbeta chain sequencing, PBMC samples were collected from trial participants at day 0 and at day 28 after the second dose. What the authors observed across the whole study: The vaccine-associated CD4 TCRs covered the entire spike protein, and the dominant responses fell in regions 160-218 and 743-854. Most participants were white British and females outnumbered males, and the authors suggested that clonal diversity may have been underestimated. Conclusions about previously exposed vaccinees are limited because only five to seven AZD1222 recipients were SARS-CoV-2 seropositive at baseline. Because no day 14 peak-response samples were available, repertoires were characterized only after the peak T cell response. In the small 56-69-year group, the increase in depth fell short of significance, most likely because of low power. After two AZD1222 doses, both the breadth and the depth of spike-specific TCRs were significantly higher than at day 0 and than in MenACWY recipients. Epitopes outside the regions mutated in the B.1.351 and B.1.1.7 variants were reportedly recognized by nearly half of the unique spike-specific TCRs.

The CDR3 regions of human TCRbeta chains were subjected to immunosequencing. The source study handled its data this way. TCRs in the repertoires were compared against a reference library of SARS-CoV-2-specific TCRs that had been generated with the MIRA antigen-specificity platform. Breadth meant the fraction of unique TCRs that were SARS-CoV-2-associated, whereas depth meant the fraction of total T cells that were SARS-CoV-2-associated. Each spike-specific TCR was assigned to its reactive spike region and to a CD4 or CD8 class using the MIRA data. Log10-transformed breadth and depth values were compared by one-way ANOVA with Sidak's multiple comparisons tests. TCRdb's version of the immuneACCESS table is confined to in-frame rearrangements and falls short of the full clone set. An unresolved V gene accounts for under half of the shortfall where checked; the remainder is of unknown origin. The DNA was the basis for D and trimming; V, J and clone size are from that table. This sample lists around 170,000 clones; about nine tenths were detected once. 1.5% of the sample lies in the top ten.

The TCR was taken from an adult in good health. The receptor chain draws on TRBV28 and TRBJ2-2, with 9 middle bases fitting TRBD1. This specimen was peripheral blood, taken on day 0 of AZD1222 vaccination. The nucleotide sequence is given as TGTGCCAGCAGTTTAGGGGACAGGGTCACCGGGGAGCTGTTTTTT. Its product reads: CASSLGDRVTGELFF.